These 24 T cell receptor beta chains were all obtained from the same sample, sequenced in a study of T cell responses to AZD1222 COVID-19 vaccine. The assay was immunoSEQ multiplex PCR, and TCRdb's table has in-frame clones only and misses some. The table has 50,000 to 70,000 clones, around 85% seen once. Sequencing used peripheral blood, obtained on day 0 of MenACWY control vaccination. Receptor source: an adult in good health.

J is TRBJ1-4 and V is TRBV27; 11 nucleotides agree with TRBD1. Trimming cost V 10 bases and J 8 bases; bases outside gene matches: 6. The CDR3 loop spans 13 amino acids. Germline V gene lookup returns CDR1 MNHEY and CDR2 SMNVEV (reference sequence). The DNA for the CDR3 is TGTGCCACCGCGGGACAGGGGGGAGAAAAACTGTTTTTT. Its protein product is CATAGQGGEKLFF.

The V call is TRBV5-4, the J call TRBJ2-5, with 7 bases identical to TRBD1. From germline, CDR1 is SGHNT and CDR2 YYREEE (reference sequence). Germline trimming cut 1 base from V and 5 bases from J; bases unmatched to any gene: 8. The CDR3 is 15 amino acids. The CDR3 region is CASSLSGQIRETQYF. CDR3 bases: TGTGCCAGCAGCTTGTCGGGACAGATAAGGGAGACCCAGTACTTC.

CDR3 nucleotides: TGTGCCAGCAGAGGGACTAGTCGACCCAATGAGCAGTTCTTC. Translation gives CASRGTSRPNEQFF. V gene TRBV6-5 combines with J gene TRBJ2-1, with 8 bases that match TRBD2. Germline CDR1 is MNHEY and CDR2 is SVGAGI. Trimming removed 6 bases from V and 6 bases from J; junction bases left unmatched: 7. The CDR3 contains 14 residues.

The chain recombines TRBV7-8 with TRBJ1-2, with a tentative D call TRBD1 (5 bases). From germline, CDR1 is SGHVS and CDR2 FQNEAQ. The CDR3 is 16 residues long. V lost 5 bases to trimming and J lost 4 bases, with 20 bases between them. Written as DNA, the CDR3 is TGTGCCAGCAGCCACACGTGGGGCAGGGAGGGCTATGGCTACACCTTC. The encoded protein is CASSHTWGREGYGYTF.

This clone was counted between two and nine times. This chain's CDR3 is CASSQADRDREVRNYGYTF. CDR3 nucleotides: TGCGCCAGCAGCCAAGCCGATCGGGACAGGGAAGTCCGAAACTATGGCTACACCTTC. The chain joins TRBV4-3 to TRBJ1-2; 9 bases line up with TRBD1. The CDR3 spans 19 residues. The junction had 14 bases not matched to a gene; V was cut back by 1 base and J by 2 bases. Germline V gene lookup returns CDR1 LGHNA and CDR2 YSLEER.

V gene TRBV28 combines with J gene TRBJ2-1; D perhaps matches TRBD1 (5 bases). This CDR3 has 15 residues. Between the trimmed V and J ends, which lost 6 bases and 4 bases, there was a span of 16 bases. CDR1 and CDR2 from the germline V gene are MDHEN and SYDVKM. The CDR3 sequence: CASSSSRGRYNEQFF. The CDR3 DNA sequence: TGTGCCAGCAGCTCGAGTAGGGGCCGTTACAATGAGCAGTTCTTC. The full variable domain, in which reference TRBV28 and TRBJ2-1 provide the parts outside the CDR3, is DVKVTQSSRYLVKRTGEKVFLECVQDMDHENMFWYRQDPGLGLRLIYFSYDVKMKEKGDIPEGYSVSREKKERFSLILESASTNQTSMYLCASSSSRGRYNEQFFGPGTRLTVL.

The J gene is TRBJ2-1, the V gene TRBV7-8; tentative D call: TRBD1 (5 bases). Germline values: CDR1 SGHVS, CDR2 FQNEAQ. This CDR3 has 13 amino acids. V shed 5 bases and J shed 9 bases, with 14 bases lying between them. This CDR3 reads CASSIALGVEQFF. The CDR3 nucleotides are TGTGCCAGCAGCATCGCCCTAGGGGTTGAGCAGTTCTTC.

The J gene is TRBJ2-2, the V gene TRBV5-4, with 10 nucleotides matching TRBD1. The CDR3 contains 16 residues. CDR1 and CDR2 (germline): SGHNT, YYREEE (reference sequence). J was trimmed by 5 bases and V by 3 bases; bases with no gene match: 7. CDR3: CASSSDRQGATGELFF. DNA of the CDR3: TGTGCCAGCAGCTCTGACAGACAGGGGGCGACCGGGGAGCTGTTTTTT.

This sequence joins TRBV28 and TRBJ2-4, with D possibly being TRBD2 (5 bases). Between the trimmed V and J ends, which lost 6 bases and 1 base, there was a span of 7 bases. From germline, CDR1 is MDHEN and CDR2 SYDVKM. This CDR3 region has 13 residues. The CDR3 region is CASRGGAKNIQYF. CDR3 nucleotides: TGTGCCAGCAGGGGCGGGGCCAAAAACATTCAGTACTTC.

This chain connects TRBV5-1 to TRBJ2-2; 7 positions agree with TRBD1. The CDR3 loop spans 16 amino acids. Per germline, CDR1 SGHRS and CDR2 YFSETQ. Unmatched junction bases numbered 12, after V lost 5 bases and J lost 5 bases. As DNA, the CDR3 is TGCGCCAGCAGGGGAACGACAGGGTGGGGAACCGGGGAGCTGTTTTTT. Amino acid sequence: CASRGTTGWGTGELFF.

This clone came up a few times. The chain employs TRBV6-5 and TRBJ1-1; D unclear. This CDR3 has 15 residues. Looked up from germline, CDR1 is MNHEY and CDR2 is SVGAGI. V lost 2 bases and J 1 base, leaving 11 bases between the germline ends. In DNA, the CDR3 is TGTGCCAGCAGTTACAGGCGGTGGGGGAACACTGAAGCTTTCTTT. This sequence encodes CASSYRRWGNTEAFF.

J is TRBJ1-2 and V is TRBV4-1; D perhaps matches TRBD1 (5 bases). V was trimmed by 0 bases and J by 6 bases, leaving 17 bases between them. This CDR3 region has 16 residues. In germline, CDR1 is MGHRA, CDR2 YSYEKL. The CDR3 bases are TGCGCCAGCAGCCAAGATGGGTCAGGGAGAGGGCATGGCTACACCTTC. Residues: CASSQDGSGRGHGYTF.

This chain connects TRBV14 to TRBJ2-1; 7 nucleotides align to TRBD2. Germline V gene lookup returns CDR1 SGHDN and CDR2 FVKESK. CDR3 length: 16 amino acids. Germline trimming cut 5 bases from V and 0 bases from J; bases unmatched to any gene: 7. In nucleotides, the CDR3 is TGTGCCAGCAGCGGGAGGGGAGAAACCTCCTACAATGAGCAGTTCTTC. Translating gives CASSGRGETSYNEQFF.

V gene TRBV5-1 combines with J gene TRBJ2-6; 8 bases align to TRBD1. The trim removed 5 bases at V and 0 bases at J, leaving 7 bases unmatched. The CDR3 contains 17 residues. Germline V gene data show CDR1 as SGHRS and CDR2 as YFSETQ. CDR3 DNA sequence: TGCGCCAGCAGGGTCGGGACAGGAGGCTCTGGGGCCAACGTCCTGACTTTC. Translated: CASRVGTGGSGANVLTF.

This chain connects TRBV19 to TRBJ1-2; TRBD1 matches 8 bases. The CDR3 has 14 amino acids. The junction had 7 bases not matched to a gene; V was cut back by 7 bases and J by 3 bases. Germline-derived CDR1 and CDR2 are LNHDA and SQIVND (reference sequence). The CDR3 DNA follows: TGTGCCAGTACAAGGACAGGGATGGACTATGGCTACACCTTC. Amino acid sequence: CASTRTGMDYGYTF.

CDR3: CASTPTGGATNEKLFF. CDR3 DNA sequence: TGTGCCAGCACCCCGACAGGGGGCGCAACTAATGAAAAACTGTTTTTT. The chain combines TRBV5-5 with TRBJ1-4; 10 positions match TRBD1. Per germline, CDR1 SGHKS and CDR2 YYEKEE (reference sequence). The CDR3 totals 16 residues. V lost 6 bases to trimming and J lost 0 bases; unmatched junction nucleotides: 5.

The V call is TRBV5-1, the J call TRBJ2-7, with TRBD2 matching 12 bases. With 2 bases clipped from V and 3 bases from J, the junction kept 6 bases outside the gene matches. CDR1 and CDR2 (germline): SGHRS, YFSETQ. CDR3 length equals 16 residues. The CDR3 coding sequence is TGCGCCAGCAGCTTACTGACTAGCGGGAGCTACTACGAGCAGTACTTC. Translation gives CASSLLTSGSYYEQYF.

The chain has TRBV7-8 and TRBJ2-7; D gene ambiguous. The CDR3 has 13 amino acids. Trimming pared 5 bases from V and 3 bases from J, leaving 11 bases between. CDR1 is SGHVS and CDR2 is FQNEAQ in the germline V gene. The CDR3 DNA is TGTGCCAGCAGCCCCAATCCCCACTACGAGCAGTACTTC. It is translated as CASSPNPHYEQYF.

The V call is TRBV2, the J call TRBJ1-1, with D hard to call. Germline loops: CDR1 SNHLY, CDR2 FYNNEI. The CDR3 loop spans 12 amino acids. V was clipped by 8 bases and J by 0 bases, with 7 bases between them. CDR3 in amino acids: CASGVLNTEAFF. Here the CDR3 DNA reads TGTGCCAGCGGCGTGTTGAACACTGAAGCTTTCTTT.

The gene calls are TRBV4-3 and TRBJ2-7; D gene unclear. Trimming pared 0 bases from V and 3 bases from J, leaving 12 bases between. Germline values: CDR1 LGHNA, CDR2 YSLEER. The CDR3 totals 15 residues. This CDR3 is CASSQDPAGYYEQYF. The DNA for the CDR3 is TGCGCCAGCAGCCAAGATCCCGCCGGATACTACGAGCAGTACTTC.

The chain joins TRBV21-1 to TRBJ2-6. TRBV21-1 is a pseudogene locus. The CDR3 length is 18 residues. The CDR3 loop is CASSIPGDRSSGANVLTF. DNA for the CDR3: TGTGCCAGCAGCATACCGGGCGATCGTAGCTCTGGGGCCAACGTCCTGACTTTC.

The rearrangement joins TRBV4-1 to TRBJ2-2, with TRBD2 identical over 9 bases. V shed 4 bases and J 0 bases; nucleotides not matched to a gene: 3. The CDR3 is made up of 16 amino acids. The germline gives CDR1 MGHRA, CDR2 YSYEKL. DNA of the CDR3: TGCGCCAGCAGCCGAACTAGCGGGCCGAACACCGGGGAGCTGTTTTTT. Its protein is CASSRTSGPNTGELFF.

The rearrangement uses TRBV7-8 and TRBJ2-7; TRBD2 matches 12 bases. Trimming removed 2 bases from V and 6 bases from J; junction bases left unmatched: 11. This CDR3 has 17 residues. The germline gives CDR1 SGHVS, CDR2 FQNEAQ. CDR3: CASSLKVGTSGSGEQYF. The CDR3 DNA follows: TGTGCCAGCAGCTTAAAAGTCGGGACTAGCGGGTCGGGCGAGCAGTACTTC.

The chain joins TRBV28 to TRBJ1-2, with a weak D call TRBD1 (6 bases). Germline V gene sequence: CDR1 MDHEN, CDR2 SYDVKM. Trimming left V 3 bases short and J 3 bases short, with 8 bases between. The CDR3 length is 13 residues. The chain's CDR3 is CASSFNRDYGYTF. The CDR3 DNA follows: TGTGCCAGCAGTTTTAACAGGGACTATGGCTACACCTTC.